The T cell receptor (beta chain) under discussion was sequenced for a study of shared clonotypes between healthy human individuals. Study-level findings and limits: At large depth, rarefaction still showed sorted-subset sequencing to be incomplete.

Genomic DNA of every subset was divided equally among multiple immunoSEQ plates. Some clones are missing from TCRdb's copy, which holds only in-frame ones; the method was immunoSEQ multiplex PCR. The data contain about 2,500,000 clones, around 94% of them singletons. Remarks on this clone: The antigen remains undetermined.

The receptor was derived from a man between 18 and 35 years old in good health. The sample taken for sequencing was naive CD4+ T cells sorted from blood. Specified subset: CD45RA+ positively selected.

The DNA for the CDR3 is TGCGCCAGCAGCCAAGGGACATCAAGCGGGTGGACAGATACGCAGTATTTT. Its translation is CASSQGTSSGWTDTQYF. The chain employs TRBV4-1 and TRBJ2-3; the D gene is possibly TRBD2 (6 bases). V was trimmed by 1 base and J by 3 bases, leaving 17 bases between them. CDR3 length equals 17 residues. From germline, CDR1 is MGHRA and CDR2 YSYEKL.